This T cell receptor beta chain came from a study of shared clonotypes between healthy human individuals. Study background: CD8 memory received one plate per donor, CD8 naive two, CD4 memory three and CD4 naive three. Study-wide findings and caveats: A generally larger estimated richness was seen in naive subsets than in memory subsets.

This table comes from immunoSEQ multiplex PCR, and its TCRdb copy is limited to in-frame clones, with some not included. The sample contains approximately 87,000 clones, around 57% of which appear only once. The CDR3 is 14 amino acids. Per the germline V gene, CDR1 is MNHEY and CDR2 is SVGAGI. Trimming pared 2 bases from V and 3 bases from J, leaving 10 bases between. Turning to this clone: What it binds is unknown.

The V call is TRBV6-5, the J call TRBJ2-5, with D tentatively TRBD1 (6 bases). The sample was memory CD8+ T cells sorted from blood. Subset of the sample: CD45RO+ cells pooled with CCR7-negative TemRA cells. The sequence was obtained from a man between 25 and 39 years old in good health. The CDR3 reads CASSYLAGEETQYF. The CDR3, as DNA: TGTGCCAGCAGTTACCTAGCAGGGGAAGAGACCCAGTACTTC.